What follows is one T cell receptor beta chain and its context. The sample comes from a study of T cell changes during pregnancy in multiple sclerosis. Sequencing was performed with immunoSEQ multiplex PCR; in TCRdb, only in-frame clones are kept and a portion is missing. The sample yields 60,000 to 85,000 clones, roughly 90% seen once. The input for sequencing was peripheral blood, taken in the second trimester of pregnancy. The receptor's source is a female donor with multiple sclerosis, enrolled in a pregnancy study.

The CDR3 here is CASSGWTGWHEQYF. In DNA, the CDR3 is TGTGCCAGCAGTGGTTGGACAGGGTGGCACGAGCAGTACTTC. The genes are TRBV2 and TRBJ2-7, with 8 bases matching TRBD1. J gave up 5 bases and V 4 bases, and 7 bases lay outside the gene matches. The CDR3 totals 14 residues. Germline CDR1 SNHLY, CDR2 FYNNEI.